This TCR beta chain was captured in a study of blood T cell repertoires in COVID-19. Across the study: PBMCs, B-cell-depleted T cells, or T cells were the source of the cDNA or gDNA that made up the material.

Before being deemed recovered, Cohort 3 donors had two negative PCRs, clearance, or symptom resolution. How the authors handled the data: Amplification with reference gene primers provided the estimates of nucleated cell counts. The table came from immunoSEQ multiplex PCR; TCRdb's copy has only in-frame clones and leaves some out. That table supplies the V and J calls and clone size; D and trimming were determined from the DNA. Of roughly 230,000 clones listed, roughly 84% were seen once; the top ten hold 3.4%. Per germline, CDR1 KGHSH and CDR2 LQKENI. The CDR3 sequence is 12 residues long. V lost 4 bases and J 14 bases, leaving 17 bases between the germline ends.

The sample taken for sequencing was PBMCs or T cells enriched from blood (not recorded which). The receptor's source is a man over 45 who had recovered from COVID-19. This chain connects TRBV18 to TRBJ1-1; no firm D call. DNA of the CDR3: TGTGCCAGCTCACTCCCGAACAGTATTCAATTCTTT. This translates into CASSLPNSIQFF.